What follows are 27 T cell receptor beta chains derived from one specimen sequenced in a study of T cells in Graves' hyperthyroidism and ophthalmopathy. RNA transcripts yielded amplified TCR beta CDR3 regions. Carried out on the TCR CDR3, a first-round RT-PCR used the HTBI primer set. TCRdb used MiXCR to reprocess the multiplex PCR reads, holding one entry per CDR3 protein. The sample records some 510,000 distinct CDR3 sequences, 20% to 25% being singletons. The sequencing sample was made of blood. The receptors shown here come from a man younger than 35 with Graves' hyperthyroidism.

The CDR3 nucleotides read TGCGCCAGCAGCTTGAAACCGGCGGGACAGGGCCGCACCGGGGAGCTGTTTTTT. Its translation is CASSLKPAGQGRTGELFF. The rearrangement joins TRBV5-1 to TRBJ2-2; 9 nucleotides align to TRBD1. Germline lookup yields CDR1 SGHRS and CDR2 YFSETQ. This CDR3 is built from 18 residues. V gave up 1 base and J gave up 4 bases; unmatched junction bases: 11.

This clonotype was detected many times. V and J are TRBV2 and TRBJ1-5; D may be TRBD1 (6 bases). V was clipped by 7 bases and J by 6 bases, with 13 bases between them. This CDR3 region has 13 residues. CDR1 and CDR2 from the germline V gene are SNHLY and FYNNEI. The CDR3 region is CASKGGEGQPQHF. CDR3 bases: TGTGCCAGCAAAGGGGGGGAAGGTCAGCCCCAGCATTTT.

This clonotype has ten or more counts. V is TRBV5-1 and J is TRBJ2-7; no definite D call. This CDR3 is 12 amino acids long. In germline, CDR1 is SGHRS, CDR2 YFSETQ. With 7 bases removed from V and 4 bases from J, the gap between germline ends came to 12 bases. In DNA form, the CDR3 reads TGCGCCAGCCGCGTCATAGGGTACGAGCAGTACTTC. This encodes CASRVIGYEQYF.

The J gene is TRBJ2-7, the V gene TRBV20-1; 13 bases are a match to TRBD2. V lost 0 bases and J lost 5; bases outside the gene matches: 4. Looked up from germline, CDR1 is DFQATT and CDR2 is SNEGSKA (reference sequence). This CDR3 has 15 amino acids. CDR3: CSARERTSGSDEQYF. The CDR3 region has the DNA TGCAGTGCTAGAGAGAGGACTAGCGGGAGCGACGAGCAGTACTTC.

This clonotype was seen repeatedly, ten times or more. This chain joins TRBV7-8 and TRBJ1-1; tentative D call: TRBD1 (6 bases). Trimming left V 5 bases short and J 5 bases short, with 12 bases between. CDR1 and CDR2 from the germline V gene are SGHVS and FQNEAQ. CDR3 length: 13 amino acids. CDR3 amino acids: CASSAQGGTEAFF. In DNA form, the CDR3 reads TGTGCCAGCAGCGCACAGGGTGGAACTGAAGCTTTCTTT.

This clonotype has at least ten counts. J is TRBJ2-7 and V is TRBV27; D is uncertain. Trimming cost V 1 base and J 0 bases, with 13 bases left between them. CDR1 and CDR2 (germline): MNHEY, SMNVEV (reference sequence). This CDR3 has 16 residues. CDR3 region: CASSLFSTVPSYEQYF. CDR3 nucleotide sequence: TGTGCCAGCAGTTTATTTTCTACAGTGCCCTCCTACGAGCAGTACTTC.

This clonotype occurred many times. The chain joins TRBV29-1 to TRBJ2-3; D not certain. Deletions cut 4 bases from V and 2 bases from J, with 10 bases between. The V gene's germline CDR1 is SQVTM and CDR2 ANQGSEA. The CDR3 has 13 amino acids. CDR3 region: CSVVDGATDTQYF. CDR3 in DNA: TGCAGCGTTGTGGACGGAGCCACAGATACGCAGTATTTT.

A remark on this clonotype: A much bigger clone sits one base away, suggesting this may be a read error. This chain connects TRBV12-3 or TRBV12-4 to TRBJ2-2; a weak D match, TRBD2 (5 bases). This CDR3 has 14 residues. CDR3 nucleotides: TGTGCCAGCAGTTTAGGGCAGAGGACCGGGGAGCTGTGTTTT. Translation: CASSLGQRTGELCF.

This clonotype has just a few counts. Here the CDR3 reads CASSFGGILSYEQYF. The CDR3 DNA is TGTGCCAGCAGTTTCGGTGGGATCCTCTCCTACGAGCAGTACTTC. V gene TRBV12-3 or TRBV12-4 combines with J gene TRBJ2-7, with unresolved D. V gave up 3 bases and J gave up 0 bases, with 12 bases separating them. The CDR3 is made up of 15 amino acids.

For this clonotype: A much larger clone is a single base away; this may be a read error. The chain combines TRBV5-1 with TRBJ1-3; TRBD1 is a possible D gene (5 bases). Germline V gene data show CDR1 as SGHRS and CDR2 as YFSETQ. This CDR3 comprises 16 residues. CDR3 sequence (DNA): TGCGCCAGCAGCTTACCCACAGGTGACTCTGGAAACACCCTATATTTT. Its translation is CASSLPTGDSGNTLYF.

This clonotype was seen a few times. A single base separates this from a much larger clone, so it may be a read error. The CDR3 region is CASSSRGARTEAFF. The DNA of the CDR3 is TGCGCCAGCAGCTCTCGGGGGGCACGAACTGAAGCTTTCTTT. V is TRBV5-1 and J is TRBJ1-1, with a tentative D call TRBD1 (6 bases). The CDR3 totals 14 residues. CDR1 is SGHRS, CDR2 YFSETQ, per germline. V was pared by 3 bases and J by 5 bases, with 14 bases between.

This clonotype was seen a handful of times. This rearrangement joins TRBV30 to TRBJ1-6; D not resolved. The V gene's germline CDR1 is GTSNPN and CDR2 SVGIG (reference sequence). The CDR3 sequence is 12 residues long. The DNA for the CDR3 is TGTGCAATGGAGATGGGGATTTCACCCCTCCACTTT. Protein: CAMEMGISPLHF.

The V and J genes are TRBV7-6 and TRBJ2-2; 10 bases are shared with TRBD1. This CDR3 has 16 amino acids. Trimming at V came to 5 bases and at J to 7 bases, leaving 10 bases not matched to a gene. Germline CDR1 and CDR2: SGHVS and FNYEAQ. The CDR3 DNA follows: TGTGCCAGCAGCCAACAGACAGGGGGCGTCGGCGGGGAGCTGTTTTTT. It is translated as CASSQQTGGVGGELFF.

This clonotype was counted ten times or more. The chain couples TRBV12-3 or TRBV12-4 to TRBJ1-1, with a weak D call TRBD1 (5 bases). Trimming removed 5 bases from V and 5 bases from J, with 15 bases in between. CDR3 length: 14 amino acids. The CDR3 region is CASSVREGRTEAFF. The CDR3 DNA reads TGTGCCAGCAGTGTCAGGGAGGGAAGGACTGAAGCTTTCTTT.

This clonotype was observed at least ten times. The rearrangement uses TRBV10-2 and TRBJ2-7; 8 nucleotides line up with TRBD1. The CDR3 loop spans 18 amino acids. Losses at the gene ends were 4 bases for V and 4 bases for J; bases not matched to a gene: 18. Germline CDR1 reads WSHSY; CDR2 reads SAAADI. CDR3 sequence: CASSGTGISSDGIYEQYF. For the CDR3, the DNA is TGCGCCAGCAGTGGGACAGGGATTAGTTCTGACGGGATTTACGAGCAGTACTTC.

This clonotype occurred many times. V gene TRBV12-3 or TRBV12-4 combines with J gene TRBJ1-5, with TRBD1 as a possible D gene (5 bases). V lost 4 bases to trimming and J lost 0 bases, with 13 bases between them. This CDR3 is 16 amino acids long. The CDR3 coding sequence is TGTGCCAGCAGTTACGGGGCATTTGATAGCAATCAGCCCCAGCATTTT. Translating gives CASSYGAFDSNQPQHF.

This clonotype was observed at least ten times. The chain is built from TRBV6-5 and TRBJ2-7, with D uncertain. Germline V gives CDR1 MNHEY, CDR2 SVGAGI. Trimming shortened V by 2 bases and J by 6 bases, and 11 bases separated the two germline ends. CDR3 length equals 13 residues. This CDR3 is CASSYRGLAEQYF. In DNA, the CDR3 is TGTGCCAGCAGTTACCGAGGTTTGGCCGAGCAGTACTTC.

The chain has TRBV6-4 and TRBJ1-1; weak D call: TRBD1 (5 bases). The V and J ends lost 2 bases and 2 bases respectively, with 12 bases between them. This CDR3 is 15 amino acids long. Per the germline V gene, CDR1 is MRHNA and CDR2 is SNTAGT. The CDR3 loop reads CASSDQGEVNTEAFF. The CDR3 nucleotides read TGTGCCAGCAGTGACCAGGGAGAAGTAAACACTGAAGCTTTCTTT.

V gene TRBV27 combines with J gene TRBJ2-7, with 7 nucleotides matching TRBD1. V trimming: 6 bases; J trimming: 1 base; junction bases outside the gene matches: 12. This CDR3 is built from 16 residues. CDR1 MNHEY and CDR2 SMNVEV come from the germline V gene (reference sequence). In DNA, the CDR3 is TGTGCCAGCAGGAAACTTGACAGGGAAGTGTCCTACGAGCAGTACTTC. The encoded protein is CASRKLDREVSYEQYF.

This clonotype was observed a few times. The rearrangement uses TRBV9 and TRBJ1-2, with 8 nucleotides matching TRBD1. Trimming removed 0 bases from V and 7 bases from J; junction bases left unmatched: 5. CDR3 size: 14 residues. Germline V lookup: CDR1 SGDLS, CDR2 YYNGEE. Here the CDR3 DNA reads TGTGCCAGCAGCGTAGCGGACAGGGTGGGTGGCTACACCTTC. It yields the protein CASSVADRVGGYTF.

This clonotype has at least ten counts. The chain couples TRBV28 to TRBJ1-1; maybe TRBD1 (5 bases). Germline CDR1 and CDR2: MDHEN and SYDVKM. This CDR3 contains 16 residues. This CDR3 reads CVCSYSYMEGYTEAFF. The CDR3, as DNA: TGTGTCTGCAGTTACTCCTACATGGAGGGGTACACTGAAGCTTTCTTT.

This clonotype has at least ten counts. This sequence joins TRBV2 and TRBJ2-7, with 9 bases matching TRBD1. J was trimmed by 3 bases and V by 4 bases; bases with no gene match: 4. CDR1 is SNHLY, CDR2 FYNNEI, per germline. This CDR3 has 14 amino acids. The CDR3 is CASSGGTGLYEQYF. CDR3 DNA sequence: TGTGCCAGCAGTGGCGGGACAGGGCTCTACGAGCAGTACTTC.

This clonotype occurred many times. The chain is built from TRBV15 and TRBJ2-7; 7 nucleotides line up with TRBD2. Per the germline V gene, CDR1 is LNHNV and CDR2 is YYDKDF (reference sequence). V was pared by 3 bases and J by 2 bases, with 10 bases of the junction left unmatched. This CDR3 spans 16 amino acids. In DNA form, the CDR3 reads TGTGCCACCAGCAGCCTGCTCAGCGGGGCGACCTACGAGCAGTACTTC. Translated, it gives CATSSLLSGATYEQYF.

The table lists this clonotype with many counts. The CDR3 DNA sequence: TGTGCCAGCAGTTACTCGAATGGGGGTAACTATGGCTACACCTTC. This encodes CASSYSNGGNYGYTF. The chain combines TRBV6-5 with TRBJ1-2; possibly TRBD1 for D (5 bases). Germline loops: CDR1 MNHEY, CDR2 SVGAGI. Trimming removed 0 bases from V and 1 base from J, with 9 bases in between. The CDR3 is 15 residues long.

This chain joins TRBV5-5 and TRBJ1-5; 7 bases fit TRBD1. V lost 4 bases, J lost 5 bases, and 6 bases stayed unmatched. This CDR3 has 14 amino acids. The germline CDR1 and CDR2 sequences are SGHKS and YYEKEE (reference sequence). The CDR3 spells CASSQGRGDQPQHF. CDR3 bases: TGTGCCAGCAGCCAAGGCAGGGGGGATCAGCCCCAGCATTTT. The full variable domain, rest sourced from reference TRBV5-5 and TRBJ1-5, is DAGVTQSPTHLIKTRGQQVTLRCSPISGHKSVSWYQQVLGQGPQFIFQYYEKEERGRGNFPDRFSARQFPNYSSELNVNALLLGDSALYLCASSQGRGDQPQHFGDGTRLSIL.

This clonotype has ten or more counts. The chain couples TRBV19 to TRBJ1-5; tentatively, D is TRBD1 (5 bases). This CDR3 comprises 15 residues. CDR1 and CDR2 (germline): LNHDA, SQIVND (reference sequence). Trimming pared 3 bases from V and 2 bases from J, leaving 11 bases between. In nucleotides, the CDR3 is TGTGCCAGTAGTATGGGGGTAAATGGCAATCAGCCCCAGCATTTT. This encodes CASSMGVNGNQPQHF.

This clonotype has a single count. This chain links TRBV20-1 with TRBJ2-7, with 13 bases aligning to TRBD2. The V segment lost 3 bases and the J segment 7 bases; nucleotides outside the gene matches: 6. CDR1 DFQATT and CDR2 SNEGSKA come from the germline V gene (reference sequence). The CDR3 is 14 residues long. The CDR3: CSARGLAGRTEQYF. In nucleotides, the CDR3 is TGCAGTGCTAGGGGACTAGCGGGACGGACTGAGCAGTACTTC.